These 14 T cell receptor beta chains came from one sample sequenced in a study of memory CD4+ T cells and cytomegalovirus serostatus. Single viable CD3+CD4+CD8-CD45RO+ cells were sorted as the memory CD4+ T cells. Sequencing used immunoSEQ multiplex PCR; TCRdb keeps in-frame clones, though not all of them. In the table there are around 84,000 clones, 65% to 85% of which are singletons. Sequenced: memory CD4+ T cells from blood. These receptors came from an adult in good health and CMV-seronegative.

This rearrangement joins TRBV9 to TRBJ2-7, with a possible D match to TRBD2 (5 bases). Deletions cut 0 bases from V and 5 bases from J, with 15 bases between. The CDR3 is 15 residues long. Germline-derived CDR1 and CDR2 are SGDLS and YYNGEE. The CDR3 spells CASSVGPGDIHEQYF. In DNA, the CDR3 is TGTGCCAGCAGCGTAGGCCCCGGGGATATACACGAGCAGTACTTC.

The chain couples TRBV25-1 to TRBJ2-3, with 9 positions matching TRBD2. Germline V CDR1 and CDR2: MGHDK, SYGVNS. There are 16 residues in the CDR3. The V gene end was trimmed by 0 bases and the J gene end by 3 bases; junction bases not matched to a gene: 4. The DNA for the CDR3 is TGTGCCAGCAGTGAATACGGGACTAGCAAGACAGATACGCAGTATTTT. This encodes CASSEYGTSKTDTQYF.

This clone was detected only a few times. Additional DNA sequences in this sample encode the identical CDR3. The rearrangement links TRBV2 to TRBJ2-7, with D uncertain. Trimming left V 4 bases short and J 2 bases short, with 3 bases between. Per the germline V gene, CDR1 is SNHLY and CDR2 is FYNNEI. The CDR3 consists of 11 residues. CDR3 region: CASSGTYEQYF. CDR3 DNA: TGTGCCAGCAGTGGGACCTACGAGCAGTACTTC.

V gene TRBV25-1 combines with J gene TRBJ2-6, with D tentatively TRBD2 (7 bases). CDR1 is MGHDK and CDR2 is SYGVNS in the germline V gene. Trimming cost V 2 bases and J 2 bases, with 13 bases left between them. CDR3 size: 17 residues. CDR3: CASSEPLGGPGANVLTF. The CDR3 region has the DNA TGTGCCAGCAGTGAACCCCTGGGGGGGCCTGGGGCCAACGTCCTGACTTTC.

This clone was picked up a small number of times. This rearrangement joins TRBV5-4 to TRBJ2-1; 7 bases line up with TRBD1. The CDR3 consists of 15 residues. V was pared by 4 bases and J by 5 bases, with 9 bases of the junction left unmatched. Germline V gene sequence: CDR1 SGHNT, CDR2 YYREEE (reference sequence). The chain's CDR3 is CASSASGTVNNEQFF. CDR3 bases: TGTGCCAGCAGCGCATCCGGGACAGTAAACAATGAGCAGTTCTTC.

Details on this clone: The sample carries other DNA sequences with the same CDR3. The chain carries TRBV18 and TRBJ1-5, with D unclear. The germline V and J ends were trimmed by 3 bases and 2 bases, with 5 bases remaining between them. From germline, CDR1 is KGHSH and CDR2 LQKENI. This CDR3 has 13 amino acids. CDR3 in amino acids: CASSPEGNQPQHF. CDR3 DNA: TGTGCCAGCTCACCTGAGGGCAATCAGCCCCAGCATTTT.

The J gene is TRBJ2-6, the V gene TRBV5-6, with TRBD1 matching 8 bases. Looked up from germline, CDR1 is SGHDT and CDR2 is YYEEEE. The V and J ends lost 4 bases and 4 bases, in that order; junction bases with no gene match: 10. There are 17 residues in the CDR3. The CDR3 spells CASSLDRGSGGANVLTF. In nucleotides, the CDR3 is TGTGCCAGCAGCCTCGACAGGGGATCTGGAGGGGCCAACGTCCTGACTTTC.

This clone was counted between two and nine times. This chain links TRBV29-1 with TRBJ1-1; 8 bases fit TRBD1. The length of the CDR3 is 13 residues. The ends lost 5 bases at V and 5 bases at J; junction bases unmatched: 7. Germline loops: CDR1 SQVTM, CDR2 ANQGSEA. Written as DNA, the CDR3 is TGCAGCGTTAGCTCGACAGGGGATACTGAAGCTTTCTTT. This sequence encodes CSVSSTGDTEAFF.

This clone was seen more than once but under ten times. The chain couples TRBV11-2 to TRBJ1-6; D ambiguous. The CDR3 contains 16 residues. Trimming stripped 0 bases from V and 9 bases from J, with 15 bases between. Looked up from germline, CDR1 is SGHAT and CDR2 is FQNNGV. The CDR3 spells CASSLDGFLWSSPLHF. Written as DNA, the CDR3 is TGTGCCAGCAGCTTAGATGGATTTCTCTGGAGTTCACCCCTCCACTTT.

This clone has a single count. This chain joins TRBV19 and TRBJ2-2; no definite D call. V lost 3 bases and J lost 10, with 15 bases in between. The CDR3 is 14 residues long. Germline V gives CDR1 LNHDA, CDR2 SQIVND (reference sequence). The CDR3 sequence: CASSIELLSQELFF. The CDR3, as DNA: TGTGCCAGTAGTATTGAATTGCTAAGTCAGGAGCTGTTTTTT. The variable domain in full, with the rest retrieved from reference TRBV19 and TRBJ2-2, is DGGITQSPKYLFRKEGQNVTLSCEQNLNHDAMYWYRQDPGQGLRLIYYSQIVNDFQKGDIAEGYSVSREKKESFPLTVTSAQKNPTAFYLCASSIELLSQELFFGEGSRLTVL.

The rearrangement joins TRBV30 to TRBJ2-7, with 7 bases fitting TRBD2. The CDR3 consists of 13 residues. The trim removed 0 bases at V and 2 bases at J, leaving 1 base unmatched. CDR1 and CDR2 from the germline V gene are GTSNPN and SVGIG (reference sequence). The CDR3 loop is CAWSVGGTYEQYF. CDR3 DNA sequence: TGTGCCTGGAGTGTGGGGGGGACCTACGAGCAGTACTTC.

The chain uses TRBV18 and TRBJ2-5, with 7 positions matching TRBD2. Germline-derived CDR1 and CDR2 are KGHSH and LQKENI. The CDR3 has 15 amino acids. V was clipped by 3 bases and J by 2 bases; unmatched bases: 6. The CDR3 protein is CASSPDSSGQETQYF. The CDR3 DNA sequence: TGTGCCAGCTCACCGGACTCTAGCGGACAAGAGACCCAGTACTTC.

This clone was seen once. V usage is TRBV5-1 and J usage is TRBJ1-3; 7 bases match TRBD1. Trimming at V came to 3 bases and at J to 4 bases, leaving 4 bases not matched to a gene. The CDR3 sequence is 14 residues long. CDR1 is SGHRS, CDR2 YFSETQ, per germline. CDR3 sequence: CASSSTGLGNTIYF. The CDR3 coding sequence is TGCGCCAGCAGCTCGACAGGGCTCGGAAACACCATATATTTT.

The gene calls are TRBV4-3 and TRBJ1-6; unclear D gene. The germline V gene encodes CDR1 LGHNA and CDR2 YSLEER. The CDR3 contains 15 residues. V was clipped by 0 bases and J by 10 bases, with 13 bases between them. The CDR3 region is CASSQDQSARSPLHF. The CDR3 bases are TGCGCCAGCAGCCAAGATCAAAGCGCTCGGTCACCCCTCCACTTT.